One and the same sample provided the 6 T cell receptor beta chains below, sequenced in a study of T-cell memory formation after mild COVID-19. Via MiXCR, TCRdb re-called the 5' RACE reads, giving one row per CDR3 protein. The sample shows under 300,000 distinct CDR3 sequences, roughly 8.2% of them seen only once. The sample consisted of PBMCs or a T cell subset sorted from them (not recorded which). The receptor set was obtained from a man younger than 35 who had mild COVID-19 (a few samples of this study predate the infection). Cell type and time point are not known.

J is TRBJ2-7 and V is TRBV20-1; the D is unclear. The CDR3 covers 14 residues. Germline V gene sequence: CDR1 DFQATT, CDR2 SNEGSKA (reference sequence). Trimming left V 0 bases short and J 0 bases short, with 9 bases between. CDR3 loop: CSARDSELSYEQYF. Written as DNA, the CDR3 is TGCAGTGCTAGAGACAGCGAGCTCTCCTACGAGCAGTACTTC.

To note about this clonotype: The junction departs from the called germline gene at one end, perhaps through a read error. This chain links TRBV20-1 with TRBJ2-5; a weak D match, TRBD1 (5 bases). In germline, CDR1 is DFQATT, CDR2 SNEGSKA (reference sequence). There are 15 residues in the CDR3. CDR3 DNA: TGCAGTGCTAGAGATACAGTGGACATGGAAGAGTCCCAGTACTTC. It encodes CSARDTVDMEESQYF.

This clonotype was counted between two and nine times. The chain joins TRBV4-2 to TRBJ2-5; D might be TRBD1 (5 bases). CDR1 and CDR2 from the germline V gene are LGHNA and YNFKEQ. The CDR3 spans 13 residues. Trimming removed 4 bases from V and 1 base from J, with 7 bases in between. CDR3 loop: CASSPQGQETQYF. CDR3 nucleotides: TGTGCCAGCAGCCCCCAGGGCCAAGAGACCCAGTACTTC.

Only a few counts were recorded for this clonotype. J is TRBJ1-1 and V is TRBV18; maybe TRBD1 (6 bases). CDR1 is KGHSH, CDR2 LQKENI, per germline. This CDR3 contains 13 residues. Trimming removed 10 bases at V and 4 bases at J, with 16 bases between. CDR3 sequence reads: CATRTGTSTEAFF. The CDR3 region has the DNA TGTGCCACCCGAACAGGGACCAGCACTGAAGCTTTCTTT.

This clonotype was detected only a few times. The chain employs TRBV5-1 and TRBJ2-3; D is uncertain. The germline V and J ends were trimmed by 4 bases and 3 bases, with 12 bases remaining between them. Germline assignment: CDR1 SGHRS and CDR2 YFSETQ. This CDR3 spans 14 amino acids. DNA for the CDR3: TGCGCCAGCAGCGATAGGTCTAGAACAGATACGCAGTATTTT. Translation gives CASSDRSRTDTQYF.

In its sample, this clonotype was seen a few times. The rearrangement joins TRBV4-1 to TRBJ2-7; 9 nucleotides align to TRBD1. V was clipped by 3 bases and J by 3 bases; unmatched bases: 6. This CDR3 is 15 amino acids long. Germline loops: CDR1 MGHRA, CDR2 YSYEKL. The CDR3 region has the DNA TGCGCCAGCAGCCACCCGGACAGGGGAGTCTACGAGCAGTACGTC. This codes for CASSHPDRGVYEQYV.